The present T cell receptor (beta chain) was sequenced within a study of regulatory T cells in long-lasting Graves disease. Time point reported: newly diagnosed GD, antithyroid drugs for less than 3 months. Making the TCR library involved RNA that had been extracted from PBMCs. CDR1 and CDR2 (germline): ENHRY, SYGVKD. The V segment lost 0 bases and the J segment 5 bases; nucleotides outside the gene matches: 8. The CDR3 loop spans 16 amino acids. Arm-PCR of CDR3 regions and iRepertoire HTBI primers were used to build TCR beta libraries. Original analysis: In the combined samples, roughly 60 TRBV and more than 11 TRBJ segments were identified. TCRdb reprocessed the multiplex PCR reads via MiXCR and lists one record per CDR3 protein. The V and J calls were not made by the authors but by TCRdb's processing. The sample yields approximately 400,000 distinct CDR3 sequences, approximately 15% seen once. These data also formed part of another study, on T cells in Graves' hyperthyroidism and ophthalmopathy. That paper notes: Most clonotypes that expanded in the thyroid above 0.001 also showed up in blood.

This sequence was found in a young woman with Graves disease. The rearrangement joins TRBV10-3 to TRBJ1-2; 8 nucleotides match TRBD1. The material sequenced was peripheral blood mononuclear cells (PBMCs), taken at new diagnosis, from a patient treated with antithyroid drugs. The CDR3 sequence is CAISESRDRWIYGYTF. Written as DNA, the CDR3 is TGTGCCATCAGTGAGTCGCGGGACAGGTGGATATATGGCTACACCTTC.